Shown below are 19 T cell receptor beta chains from a single sample sequenced in a study of cytomegalovirus exposure and HLA in healthy donors. Researchers ran the PCR with 60 Vbeta and 13 Jbeta primers. Clones were read by immunoSEQ multiplex PCR, and TCRdb kept only the in-frame ones, dropping some. This table holds some 150,000 clones, over 60% found once. The sequencing input was PBMCs. The receptors were gathered from a male donor in good health and CMV-seronegative.

The V call is TRBV18, the J call TRBJ1-1; TRBD1 aligns across 9 bases. This CDR3 region has 13 residues. The trim removed 6 bases at V and 7 bases at J, leaving 6 bases unmatched. Germline CDR1 and CDR2: KGHSH and LQKENI. DNA of the CDR3: TGTGCCAGCTCGGCGGACAGGGGACTTGAAGCTTTCTTT. This sequence encodes CASSADRGLEAFF.

This rearrangement joins TRBV19 to TRBJ2-5; 10 bases are a match to TRBD2. Germline values: CDR1 LNHDA, CDR2 SQIVND (reference sequence). Germline trimming cut 5 bases from V and 2 bases from J; bases unmatched to any gene: 11. The CDR3 has 17 amino acids. The CDR3 DNA reads TGTGCCAGTAGTCTCGGACTAGCGGAATTTGGGCAAGAGACCCAGTACTTC. Protein sequence: CASSLGLAEFGQETQYF.

This clone was detected a few times. The rearrangement uses TRBV5-5 and TRBJ2-2, with 9 positions matching TRBD2. V lost 1 base to trimming and J lost 1 base; unmatched junction nucleotides: 5. Germline V gives CDR1 SGHKS, CDR2 YYEKEE (reference sequence). This CDR3 contains 17 residues. CDR3 sequence reads: CASSLISGRVNTGELFF. CDR3 nucleotide sequence: TGTGCCAGCAGCTTGATTAGCGGGAGAGTGAACACCGGGGAGCTGTTTTTT.

This clone was recorded a few times. The chain couples TRBV27 to TRBJ1-2, with D perhaps matching TRBD1 (5 bases). Trimming removed 3 bases at V and 5 bases at J, with 13 bases between. The CDR3 extends over 14 amino acids. In germline, CDR1 is MNHEY, CDR2 SMNVEV (reference sequence). In nucleotides, the CDR3 is TGTGCCAGCAGTTTGGGTAGGGGCCTTTATGGCTACACCTTC. This translates into CASSLGRGLYGYTF.

The V and J genes are TRBV6-1 and TRBJ2-2; 8 nucleotides align to TRBD2. CDR3 length: 18 residues. J lost 1 base, V lost 4 bases, and 11 bases had no gene match. CDR1 and CDR2 (germline): MNHNS, SASEGT. The CDR3 bases are TGTGCCAGCAGTGGGCGACTAGCGCTAGTTGAGAACACCGGGGAGCTGTTTTTT. As protein: CASSGRLALVENTGELFF.

The chain joins TRBV9 to TRBJ2-5; tentatively, D is TRBD1 (7 bases). The germline V gene encodes CDR1 SGDLS and CDR2 YYNGEE. V lost 4 bases to trimming and J lost 3 bases, with 13 bases between them. The CDR3 spans 14 residues. The CDR3 protein is CASSPGGGKETQYF. CDR3 DNA: TGTGCCAGCAGCCCAGGGGGAGGAAAAGAGACCCAGTACTTC.

V usage is TRBV10-3 and J usage is TRBJ2-1; D possibly corresponds to TRBD1 (7 bases). With 0 bases removed from V and 0 bases from J, the gap between germline ends came to 12 bases. CDR1 is ENHRY, CDR2 SYGVKD, per germline. The CDR3 runs 17 residues. The CDR3 spells CAISESGGQSSYNEQFF. The CDR3 region has the DNA TGTGCCATCAGTGAGTCGGGGGGACAGAGCTCCTACAATGAGCAGTTCTTC.

The rearrangement joins TRBV19 to TRBJ1-5; 11 bases line up with TRBD1. The germline CDR1 and CDR2 sequences are LNHDA and SQIVND (reference sequence). The CDR3 is made up of 15 amino acids. V shed 4 bases, J shed 7 bases, and the junction held 6 bases outside the gene matches. CDR3 sequence: CASSRTGGFGQPQHF. The CDR3 region has the DNA TGTGCCAGTAGTAGGACAGGGGGCTTCGGACAGCCCCAGCATTTT.

The rearrangement uses TRBV7-9 and TRBJ1-6; possibly TRBD1 for D (6 bases). This CDR3 spans 14 amino acids. The germline V gene has CDR1 SEHNR and CDR2 FQNEAQ (reference sequence). Between the trimmed V and J ends, which lost 1 base and 8 bases, there was a span of 9 bases. The CDR3: CASSLGDIYSPLHF. In nucleotides, the CDR3 is TGTGCCAGCAGCTTAGGGGACATATATTCACCCCTCCACTTT.

The J gene is TRBJ2-3, the V gene TRBV30; D possibly corresponds to TRBD2 (5 bases). The V end was cut by 3 bases, the J end by 3 bases, with 16 bases between. This CDR3 spans 15 amino acids. Germline lookup yields CDR1 GTSNPN and CDR2 SVGIG (reference sequence). The CDR3 loop is CAWSPRWGVTDTQYF. As DNA, the CDR3 is TGTGCCTGGAGCCCGCGGTGGGGAGTAACAGATACGCAGTATTTT.

This chain links TRBV7-2 with TRBJ2-2, with a possible D match to TRBD2 (5 bases). Trimming pared 10 bases from V and 1 base from J, leaving 16 bases between. The CDR3 has 15 amino acids. Germline-derived CDR1 and CDR2 are SGHTA and FQGNSA. Written as DNA, the CDR3 is TGTGCCACCACCGGGAACACCTTGAACACCGGGGAGCTGTTTTTT. Translating gives CATTGNTLNTGELFF.

Only one count was recorded for this clone. The chain combines TRBV9 with TRBJ1-1, with D possibly matching TRBD1 (5 bases). Germline CDR1 reads SGDLS; CDR2 reads YYNGEE. The CDR3 length is 14 residues. V lost 0 bases and J 2 bases, leaving 8 bases between the germline ends. The CDR3, as DNA: TGTGCCAGCAGCGTAGGAGACAGAAACACTGAAGCTTTCTTT. Translating it yields CASSVGDRNTEAFF.

The chain employs TRBV6-6 and TRBJ1-1, with TRBD1 as a possible D gene (5 bases). Germline values: CDR1 MNHNY, CDR2 SVGAGI (reference sequence). The germline V and J ends were trimmed by 2 bases and 6 bases, with 16 bases remaining between them. The CDR3 has 15 residues. DNA for the CDR3: TGTGCCAGCAGTTACGGGGGGACGTGGGGACCTGAAGCTTTCTTT. Protein product: CASSYGGTWGPEAFF.

The chain uses TRBV19 and TRBJ1-4, with 7 bases identical to TRBD1. The CDR3 has 17 amino acids. With 5 bases clipped from V and 1 base from J, the junction kept 10 bases outside the gene matches. The V gene's germline CDR1 is LNHDA and CDR2 SQIVND (reference sequence). CDR3: CASSARDRSVTNEKLFF. The CDR3 DNA reads TGTGCCAGTAGTGCAAGGGACAGATCGGTAACTAATGAAAAACTGTTTTTT.

V usage is TRBV7-9 and J usage is TRBJ2-3, with D possibly TRBD1 on 5 matching bases. V lost 5 bases and J 2 bases, leaving 11 bases between the germline ends. The CDR3 contains 14 residues. Germline V gene lookup returns CDR1 SEHNR and CDR2 FQNEAQ (reference sequence). The CDR3 DNA follows: TGTGCCAGCAGCCAGACAGTAATCACAGATACGCAGTATTTT. Its translation: CASSQTVITDTQYF.

The chain combines TRBV18 with TRBJ1-1, with D possibly TRBD1 on 6 matching bases. Deletions cut 3 bases from V and 3 bases from J, with 23 bases between. This CDR3 has 18 residues. CDR1 and CDR2 (germline): KGHSH, LQKENI. CDR3 residues: CASSPYKIQGRGDTEAFF. In DNA, the CDR3 is TGTGCCAGCTCACCTTATAAGATACAGGGAAGAGGTGACACTGAAGCTTTCTTT.

The V call is TRBV11-2, the J call TRBJ2-5; 8 nucleotides agree with TRBD1. Trimming cost V 2 bases and J 11 bases; bases outside gene matches: 10. Germline CDR1 reads SGHAT; CDR2 reads FQNNGV. The CDR3 loop spans 14 amino acids. CDR3 loop: CASSLQTGAVEQYF. As DNA, the CDR3 is TGTGCCAGCAGCTTACAGACAGGGGCCGTGGAGCAGTACTTC.

This rearrangement joins TRBV5-1 to TRBJ1-4; D is unclear. This CDR3 is built from 15 residues. CDR1 and CDR2 from the germline V gene are SGHRS and YFSETQ. With 4 bases removed from V and 8 bases from J, the gap between germline ends came to 18 bases. CDR3 sequence (DNA): TGCGCCAGCAGCCCGGGCGGGTCCCCGGACGAAAAACTGTTTTTT. It codes for CASSPGGSPDEKLFF.

This clone has a handful of counts. This chain's CDR3 is CASSQLLAGEQYF. CDR3 in DNA: TGCGCCAGCAGCCAATTACTAGCGGGAGAGCAGTACTTC. V gene TRBV4-3 combines with J gene TRBJ2-7; 10 bases line up with TRBD2. Germline CDR1 and CDR2: LGHNA and YSLEER. CDR3 length equals 13 residues. Losses at the gene ends were 2 bases for V and 7 bases for J; bases not matched to a gene: 2.